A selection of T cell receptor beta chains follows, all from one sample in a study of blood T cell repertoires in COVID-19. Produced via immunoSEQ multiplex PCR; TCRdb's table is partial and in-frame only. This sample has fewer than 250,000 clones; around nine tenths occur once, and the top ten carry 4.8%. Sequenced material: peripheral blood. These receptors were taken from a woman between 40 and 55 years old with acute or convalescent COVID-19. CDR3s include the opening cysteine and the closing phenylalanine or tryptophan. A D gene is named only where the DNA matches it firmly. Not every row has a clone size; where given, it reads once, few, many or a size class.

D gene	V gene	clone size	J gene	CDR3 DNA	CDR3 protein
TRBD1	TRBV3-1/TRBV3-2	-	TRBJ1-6	TGTGCCAGCAGCCAAGGGAGGGGGACAGGGGGATCACCCCTCCACTTT	CASSQGRGTGGSPLHF
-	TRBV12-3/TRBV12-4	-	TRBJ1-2	TGTGCCAGCAGAGGACAAGGGGATGGCTACACCTTC	CASRGQGDGYTF
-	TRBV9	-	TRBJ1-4	TGTGCCAGCAGCGTAGAGCAGGGTGGGACATACGGTGAAAAACTGTTTTTT	CASSVEQGGTYGEKLFF
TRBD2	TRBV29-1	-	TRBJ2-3	TGCAGCGCTGCTCGGGGGGGGAGCACAGATACGCAGTATTTT	CSAARGGSTDTQYF
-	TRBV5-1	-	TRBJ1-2	TGCGCCAGCAGCTTGGCGCGCGGAGCTAACTATGGCTACACCTTC	CASSLARGANYGYTF
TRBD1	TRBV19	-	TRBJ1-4	TGTGCCAGTAGTCACCGACAGGGGAATGAAAAACTGTTTTTT	CASSHRQGNEKLFF
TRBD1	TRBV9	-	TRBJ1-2	TGTGCCAGCAGCGTAGGGACAGGGGGGAACTATGGCTACACCTTC	CASSVGTGGNYGYTF
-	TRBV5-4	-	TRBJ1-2	TGTGCCAGCAGCCCTACCCGGGGGGGGCTTAACTATGGCTACACCTTC	CASSPTRGGLNYGYTF
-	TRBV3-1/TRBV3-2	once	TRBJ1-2	TGTGCCAGCAGCCGTAACCAGGGGAACTATGGCTACACCTTC	CASSRNQGNYGYTF
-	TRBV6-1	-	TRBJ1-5	TGTGCCAGCAGTGAAGCGTCGCCGGATCAGCCCCAGCATTTT	CASSEASPDQPQHF
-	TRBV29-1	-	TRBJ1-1	TGCAGCCTTTTGAGGAGTGGGTCCACTGAAGCTTTCTTT	CSLLRSGSTEAFF
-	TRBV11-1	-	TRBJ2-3	TGTGCCAGCAAAGAGCGGGTTATCACAGATACGCAGTATTTT	CASKERVITDTQYF
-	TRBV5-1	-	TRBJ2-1	TGCGCCAGCAGCTTGGTAGGTGGGCGGGGCGGATACAATGAGCAGTTCTTC	CASSLVGGRGGYNEQFF
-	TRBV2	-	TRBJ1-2	TGTGCCAGCATGCAGGACAGCTATGGCTACACCTTC	CASMQDSYGYTF
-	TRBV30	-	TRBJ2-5	TGTGCCTGGACACGACCAGGACAGGAGACCCAGTACTTC	CAWTRPGQETQYF
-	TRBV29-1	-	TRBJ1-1	TGCAGCGTCATAAGTAGTGAAGCTTTCTTT	CSVISSEAFF
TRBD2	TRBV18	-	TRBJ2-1	TGTGCCAGCTCAGCAGGGACTAGCGGGGGGCCGATGGAGGTGCAGTTCTTC	CASSAGTSGGPMEVQFF
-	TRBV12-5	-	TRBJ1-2	TGTGCTAGTGGCCGCGGCGATCGCGGGGTTCGTTTC	CASGRGDRGVRF
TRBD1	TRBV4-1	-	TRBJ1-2	TGCGCCAGCAGCCCGATCGACAGGGACAGTGGCTACACCTTC	CASSPIDRDSGYTF
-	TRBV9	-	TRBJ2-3	TGTGCCAGCAGCGTAGACAACACAGATACGCAGTATTTT	CASSVDNTDTQYF
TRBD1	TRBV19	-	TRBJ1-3	TGTGCCAGTAGTTCCAGGACAGGGTTGAACACCATATATTTT	CASSSRTGLNTIYF
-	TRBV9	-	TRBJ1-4	TGTGCCAGCAGCGTAGGGGCAGCATCAACTAATGAAAAACTGTTTTTT	CASSVGAASTNEKLFF
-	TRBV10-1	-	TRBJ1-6	TGCGCCAGCAGTGTGAGGAGGGACTCACCCCTCCACTTT	CASSVRRDSPLHF
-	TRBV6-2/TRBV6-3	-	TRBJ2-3	TGTGCCAGCAGTTACACTACCTCTAGCACAGATACGCAGTATTTT	CASSYTTSSTDTQYF
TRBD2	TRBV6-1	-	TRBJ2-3	TGTGCCAGCAGTGAAGTTGCGGGAGGCACAGATACGCAGTATTTT	CASSEVAGGTDTQYF
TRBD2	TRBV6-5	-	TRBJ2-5	TGTGCCAGCAGTTACAAGCGGGGGGTCCCACAAGAGACCCAGTACTTC	CASSYKRGVPQETQYF
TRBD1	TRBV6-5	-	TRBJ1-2	TGTGCCAGCAGGATGGGACAGACCCTCAACTATGGCTACACCTTC	CASRMGQTLNYGYTF
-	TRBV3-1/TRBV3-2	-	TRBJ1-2	TGTGCCAGCAGCCAAGTGAGCAGGGGAGATGGTGGCTACACCTTC	CASSQVSRGDGGYTF